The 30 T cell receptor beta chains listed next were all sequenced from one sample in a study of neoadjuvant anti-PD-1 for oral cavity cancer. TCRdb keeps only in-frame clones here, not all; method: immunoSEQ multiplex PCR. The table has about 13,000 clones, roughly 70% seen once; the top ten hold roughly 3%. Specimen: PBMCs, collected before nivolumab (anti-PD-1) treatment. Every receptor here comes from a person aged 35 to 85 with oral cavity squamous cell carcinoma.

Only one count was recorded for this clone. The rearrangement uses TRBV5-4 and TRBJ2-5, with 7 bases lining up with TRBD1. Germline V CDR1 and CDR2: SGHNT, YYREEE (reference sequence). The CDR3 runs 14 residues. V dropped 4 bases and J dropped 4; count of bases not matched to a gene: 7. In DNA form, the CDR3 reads TGTGCCAGCAGCGAACGAGGGGGCCTAGAGACCCAGTACTTC. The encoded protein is CASSERGGLETQYF.

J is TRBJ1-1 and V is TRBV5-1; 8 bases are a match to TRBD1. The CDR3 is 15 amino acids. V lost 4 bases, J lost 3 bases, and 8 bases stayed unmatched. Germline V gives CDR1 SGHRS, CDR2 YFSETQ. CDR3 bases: TGCGCCAGCAGCGAGACAGGGGTGGGGTACACTGAAGCTTTCTTT. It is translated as CASSETGVGYTEAFF.

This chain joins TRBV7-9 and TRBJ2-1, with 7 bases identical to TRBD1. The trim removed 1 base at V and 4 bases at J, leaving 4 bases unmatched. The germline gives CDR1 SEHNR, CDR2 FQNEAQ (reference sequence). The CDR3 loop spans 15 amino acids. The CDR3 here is CASSLVGGAYNEQFF. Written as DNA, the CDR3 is TGTGCCAGCAGCTTAGTAGGGGGCGCGTACAATGAGCAGTTCTTC.

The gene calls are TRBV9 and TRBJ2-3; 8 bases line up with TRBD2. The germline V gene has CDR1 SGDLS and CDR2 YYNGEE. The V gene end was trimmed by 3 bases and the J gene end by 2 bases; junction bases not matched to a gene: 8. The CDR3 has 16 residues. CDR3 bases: TGTGCCAGCAGCGCGGGAGGTAGCGGGACCACAGATACGCAGTATTTT. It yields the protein CASSAGGSGTTDTQYF.

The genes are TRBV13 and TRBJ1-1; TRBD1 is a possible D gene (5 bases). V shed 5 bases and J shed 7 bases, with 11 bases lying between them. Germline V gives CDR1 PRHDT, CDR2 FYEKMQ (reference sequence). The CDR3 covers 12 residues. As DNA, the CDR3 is TGTGCCAGCAGCCCTTGGGGCGGTGAAGCTTTCTTT. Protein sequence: CASSPWGGEAFF. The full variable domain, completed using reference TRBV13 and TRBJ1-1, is AAGVIQSPRHLIKEKRETATLKCYPIPRHDTVYWYQQGPGQDPQFLISFYEKMQSDKGSIPDRFSAQQFSDYHSELNMSSLELGDSALYFCASSPWGGEAFFGQGTRLTVV.

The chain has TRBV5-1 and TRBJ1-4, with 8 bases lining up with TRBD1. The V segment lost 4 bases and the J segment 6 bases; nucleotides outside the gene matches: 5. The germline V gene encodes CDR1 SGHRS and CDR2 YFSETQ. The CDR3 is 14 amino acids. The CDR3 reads CASSPGQGYEKLFF. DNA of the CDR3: TGCGCCAGCAGCCCAGGACAGGGTTATGAAAAACTGTTTTTT.

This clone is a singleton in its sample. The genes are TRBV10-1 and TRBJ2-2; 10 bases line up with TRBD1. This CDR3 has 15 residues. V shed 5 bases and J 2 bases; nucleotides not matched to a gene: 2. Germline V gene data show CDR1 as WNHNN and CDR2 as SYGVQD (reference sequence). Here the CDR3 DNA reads TGCGCCAGCAGTCGGACAGGGGGAAACACCGGGGAGCTGTTTTTT. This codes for CASSRTGGNTGELFF.

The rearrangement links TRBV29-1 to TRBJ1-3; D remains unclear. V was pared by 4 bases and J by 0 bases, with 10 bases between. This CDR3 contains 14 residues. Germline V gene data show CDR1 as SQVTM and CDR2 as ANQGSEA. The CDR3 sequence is CSVGNRGSGNTIYF. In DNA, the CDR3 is TGCAGCGTTGGAAACCGCGGCTCTGGAAACACCATATATTTT.

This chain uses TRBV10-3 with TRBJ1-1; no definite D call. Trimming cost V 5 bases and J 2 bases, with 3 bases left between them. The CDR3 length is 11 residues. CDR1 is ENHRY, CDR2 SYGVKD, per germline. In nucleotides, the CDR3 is TGTGCCATCAGTTCAAACACTGAAGCTTTCTTT. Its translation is CAISSNTEAFF.

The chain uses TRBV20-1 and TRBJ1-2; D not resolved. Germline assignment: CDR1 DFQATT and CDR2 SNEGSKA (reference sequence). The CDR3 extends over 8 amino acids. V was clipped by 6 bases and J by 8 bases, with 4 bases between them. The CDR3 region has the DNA TGCAGTGCCGTCGGCTACACCTTC. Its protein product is CSAVGYTF.

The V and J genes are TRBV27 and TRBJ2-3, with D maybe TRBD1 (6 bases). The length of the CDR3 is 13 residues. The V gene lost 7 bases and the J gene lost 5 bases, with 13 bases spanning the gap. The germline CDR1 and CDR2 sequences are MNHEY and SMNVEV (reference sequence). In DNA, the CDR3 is TGTGCCAGCAAAGGGGGAACGGGAGATACGCAGTATTTT. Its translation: CASKGGTGDTQYF.

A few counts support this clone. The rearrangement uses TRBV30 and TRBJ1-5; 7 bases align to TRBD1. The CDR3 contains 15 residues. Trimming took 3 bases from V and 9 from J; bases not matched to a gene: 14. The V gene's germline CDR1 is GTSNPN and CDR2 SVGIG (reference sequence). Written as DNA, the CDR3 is TGTGCCTGGAGACCGGGGACAGTGAACCGTGGGCCCCAGCATTTT. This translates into CAWRPGTVNRGPQHF.

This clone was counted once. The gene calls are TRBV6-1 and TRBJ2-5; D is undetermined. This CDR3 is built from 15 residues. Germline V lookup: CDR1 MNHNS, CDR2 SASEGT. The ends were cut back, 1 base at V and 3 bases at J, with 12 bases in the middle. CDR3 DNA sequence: TGTGCCAGCAGTGAAGAGGACGTCCTCGAAGAGACCCAGTACTTC. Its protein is CASSEEDVLEETQYF.

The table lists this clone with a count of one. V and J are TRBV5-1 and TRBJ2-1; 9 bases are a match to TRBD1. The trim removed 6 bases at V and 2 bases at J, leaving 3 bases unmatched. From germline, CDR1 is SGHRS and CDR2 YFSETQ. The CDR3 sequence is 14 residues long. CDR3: CASTTGGPYNEQFF. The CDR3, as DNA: TGCGCCAGCACCACAGGGGGCCCCTACAATGAGCAGTTCTTC. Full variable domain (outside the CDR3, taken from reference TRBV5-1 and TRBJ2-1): KAGVTQTPRYLIKTRGQQVTLSCSPISGHRSVSWYQQTPGQGLQFLFEYFSETQRNKGNFPGRFSGRQFSNSRSEMNVSTLELGDSALYLCASTTGGPYNEQFFGPGTRLTVL.

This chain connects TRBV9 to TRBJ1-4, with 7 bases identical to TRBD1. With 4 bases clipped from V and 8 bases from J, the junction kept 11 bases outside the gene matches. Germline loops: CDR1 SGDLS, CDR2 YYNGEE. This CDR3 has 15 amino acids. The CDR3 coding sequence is TGTGCCAGCAGCTGGGGAACAGGGGAGGGGGAAAAACTGTTTTTT. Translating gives CASSWGTGEGEKLFF.

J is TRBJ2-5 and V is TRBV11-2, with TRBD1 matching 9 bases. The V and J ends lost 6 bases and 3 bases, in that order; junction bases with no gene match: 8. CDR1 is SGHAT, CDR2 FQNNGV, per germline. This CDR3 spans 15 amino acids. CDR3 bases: TGTGCCAGCAGAACACACAGGGGGCGGGAAGAGACCCAGTACTTC. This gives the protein CASRTHRGREETQYF. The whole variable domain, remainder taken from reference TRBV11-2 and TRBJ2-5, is EAGVAQSPRYKIIEKRQSVAFWCNPISGHATLYWYQQILGQGPKLLIQFQNNGVVDDSQLPKDRFSAERLKGVDSTLKIQPAKLEDSAVYLCASRTHRGREETQYFGPGTRLLVL.

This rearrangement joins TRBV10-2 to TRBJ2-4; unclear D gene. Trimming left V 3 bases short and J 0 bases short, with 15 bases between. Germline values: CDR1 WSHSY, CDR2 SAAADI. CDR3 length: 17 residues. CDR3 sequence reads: CASSELLRFKAKNIQYF. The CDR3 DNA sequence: TGCGCCAGCAGTGAATTACTTCGCTTTAAAGCCAAAAACATTCAGTACTTC.

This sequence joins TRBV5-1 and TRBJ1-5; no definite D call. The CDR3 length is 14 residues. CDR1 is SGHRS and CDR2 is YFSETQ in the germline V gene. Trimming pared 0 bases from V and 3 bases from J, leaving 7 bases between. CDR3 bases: TGCGCCAGCAGCTTGGCCCCGGACAATCAGCCCCAGCATTTT. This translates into CASSLAPDNQPQHF.

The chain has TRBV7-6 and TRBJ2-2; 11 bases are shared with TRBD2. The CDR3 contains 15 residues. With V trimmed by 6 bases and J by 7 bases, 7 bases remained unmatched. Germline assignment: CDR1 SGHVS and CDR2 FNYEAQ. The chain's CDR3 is CASSHSGGASGELFF. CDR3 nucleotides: TGTGCCAGCAGTCATAGCGGGGGGGCCAGCGGGGAGCTGTTTTTT.

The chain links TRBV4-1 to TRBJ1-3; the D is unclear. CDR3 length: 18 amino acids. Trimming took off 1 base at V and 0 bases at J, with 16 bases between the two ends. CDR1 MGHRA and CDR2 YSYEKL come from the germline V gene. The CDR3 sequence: CASSQGTRAYLSGNTIYF. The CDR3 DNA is TGCGCCAGCAGCCAAGGGACCCGCGCTTACCTCTCTGGAAACACCATATATTTT.

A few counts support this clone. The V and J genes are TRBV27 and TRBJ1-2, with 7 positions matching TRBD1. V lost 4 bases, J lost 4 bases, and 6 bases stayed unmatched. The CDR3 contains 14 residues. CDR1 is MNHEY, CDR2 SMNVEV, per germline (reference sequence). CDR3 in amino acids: CASSSPGGVYGYTF. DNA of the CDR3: TGTGCCAGCAGTTCACCAGGGGGTGTCTATGGCTACACCTTC.

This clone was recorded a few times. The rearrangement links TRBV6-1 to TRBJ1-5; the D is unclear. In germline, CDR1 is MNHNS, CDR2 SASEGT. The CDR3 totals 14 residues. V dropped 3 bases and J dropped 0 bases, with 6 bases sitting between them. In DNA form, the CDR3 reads TGTGCCAGCAGTGACGGCTATAGCAATCAGCCCCAGCATTTT. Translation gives CASSDGYSNQPQHF.

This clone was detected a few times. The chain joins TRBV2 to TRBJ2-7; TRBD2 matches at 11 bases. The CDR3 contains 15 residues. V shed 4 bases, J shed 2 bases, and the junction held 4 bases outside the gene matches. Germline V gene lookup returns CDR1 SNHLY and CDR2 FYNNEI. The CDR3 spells CASSGGTSGPYEQYF. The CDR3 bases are TGTGCCAGCAGTGGGGGGACTAGCGGTCCCTACGAGCAGTACTTC.

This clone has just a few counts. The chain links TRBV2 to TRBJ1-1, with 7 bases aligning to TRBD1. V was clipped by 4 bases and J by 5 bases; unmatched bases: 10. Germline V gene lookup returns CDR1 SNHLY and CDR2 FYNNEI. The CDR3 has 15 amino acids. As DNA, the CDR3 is TGTGCCAGCAGTGCCTTAGAACAGGGGTCGACTGAAGCTTTCTTT. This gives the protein CASSALEQGSTEAFF.

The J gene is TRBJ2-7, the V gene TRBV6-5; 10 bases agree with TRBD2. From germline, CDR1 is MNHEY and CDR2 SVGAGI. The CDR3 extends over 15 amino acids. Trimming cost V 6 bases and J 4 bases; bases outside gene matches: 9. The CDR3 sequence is CASRKLAGNNYEQYF. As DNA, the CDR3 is TGTGCCAGCAGAAAACTAGCGGGGAATAATTACGAGCAGTACTTC.

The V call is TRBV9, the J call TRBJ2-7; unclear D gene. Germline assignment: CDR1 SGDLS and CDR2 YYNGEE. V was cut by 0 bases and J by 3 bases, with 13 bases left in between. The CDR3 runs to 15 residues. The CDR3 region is CASSVEGFPNYEQYF. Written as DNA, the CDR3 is TGTGCCAGCAGCGTAGAGGGCTTCCCGAACTACGAGCAGTACTTC.

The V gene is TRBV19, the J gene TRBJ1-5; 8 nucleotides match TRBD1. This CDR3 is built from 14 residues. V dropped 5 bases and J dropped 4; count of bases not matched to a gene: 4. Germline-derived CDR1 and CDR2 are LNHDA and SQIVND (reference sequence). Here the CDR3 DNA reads TGTGCCAGTAGTCAATACAGGGGGAATCAGCCCCAGCATTTT. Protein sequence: CASSQYRGNQPQHF.

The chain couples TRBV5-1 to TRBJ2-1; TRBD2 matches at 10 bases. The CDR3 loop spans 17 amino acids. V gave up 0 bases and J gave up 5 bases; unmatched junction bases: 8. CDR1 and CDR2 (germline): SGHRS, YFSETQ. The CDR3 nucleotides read TGCGCCAGCAGCTTGGGTAGCGGGGGGCCGTTTAACAATGAGCAGTTCTTC. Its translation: CASSLGSGGPFNNEQFF.

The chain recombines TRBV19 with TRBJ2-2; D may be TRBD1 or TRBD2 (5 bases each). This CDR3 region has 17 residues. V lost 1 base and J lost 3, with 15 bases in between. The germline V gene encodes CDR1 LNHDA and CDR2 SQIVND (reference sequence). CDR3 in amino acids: CASSIGAGGGDTGELFF. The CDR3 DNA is TGTGCCAGTAGTATAGGGGCCGGTGGGGGAGACACCGGGGAGCTGTTTTTT.

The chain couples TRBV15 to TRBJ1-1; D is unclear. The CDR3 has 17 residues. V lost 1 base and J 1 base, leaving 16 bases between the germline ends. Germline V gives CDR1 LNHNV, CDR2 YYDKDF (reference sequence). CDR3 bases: TGTGCCACCAGCAGAGGAATGTTGGGCAGTAAGAACACTGAAGCTTTCTTT. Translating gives CATSRGMLGSKNTEAFF.